The rows below give T cell receptor beta chains drawn from one sample of a study of cytomegalovirus exposure and HLA in healthy donors. TCRdb's table, derived via immunoSEQ multiplex PCR, lists solely in-frame clones and lacks some. The repertoire holds under 200,000 clones, with 81% as singletons. Material: PBMCs. Receptors originate from a man between 40 and 49 years old in good health and CMV-seropositive. Both conserved end residues are part of each CDR3. The D gene is left open where the match is weak. Clone size is not always given. Where it is, it says once, few, many or a class for expanded clones.

few	TRBV28	.	TRBJ2-1	TGTGCCCGTAGGTCAGCGGGTACCCCTTACAATGAGCAGTTCTTC	CARRSAGTPYNEQFF
.	TRBV5-1	.	TRBJ2-3	TGCGCCAGCAGCTTGGGTAAAGCCGCAGATACGCAGTATTTT	CASSLGKAADTQYF
.	TRBV29-1	TRBD1	TRBJ1-2	TGCAGCGTTAGGGGATGGATAGGGGGCGACTATGGCTACACCTTC	CSVRGWIGGDYGYTF
.	TRBV11-2	TRBD1	TRBJ2-7	TGTGCCAGCAGCTTAGGATTACAGGGGCCGTACGAGCAGTACTTC	CASSLGLQGPYEQYF
.	TRBV7-9	.	TRBJ1-2	TGTGCCAGCAGCCTTACAGCCTACGAGGGCTACACCTTC	CASSLTAYEGYTF
.	TRBV4-2	TRBD1	TRBJ1-4	TGTGCCAGCAGCCAAGGGACAGGGGTCGTTGAAAAACTGTTTTTT	CASSQGTGVVEKLFF
few	TRBV4-2	.	TRBJ1-1	TGTGCCAGCAGCCAAGAAATGGCGGGCACTGAAGCTTTCTTT	CASSQEMAGTEAFF
.	TRBV25-1	TRBD1	TRBJ1-2	TGTGCCAGCGAGTCCCAGGGGGAAAGCTATGGCTACACCTTC	CASESQGESYGYTF
.	TRBV11-2	TRBD1	TRBJ1-2	TGTGCCAGCAGCCGTGGGACAGCTTCCTATGGCTACACCTTC	CASSRGTASYGYTF
.	TRBV28	.	TRBJ2-7	TGTGCCAGCAGTTTCAGAACCTACGAGCAGTACTTC	CASSFRTYEQYF
once	TRBV7-2	TRBD1	TRBJ2-1	TGTGCCAGCAGCGCACAGGGGTATGAGCAGTTCTTC	CASSAQGYEQFF
.	TRBV27	TRBD2	TRBJ2-3	TGTGCCAGCAGTTTGGGTGGCGGGAGTTTAACAGATACGCAGTATTTT	CASSLGGGSLTDTQYF
.	TRBV27	TRBD1	TRBJ2-1	TGTGCCAGCAGTCCGAATGACAGGGGGTATCTAAGGAATGAGCAGTTCTTC	CASSPNDRGYLRNEQFF
.	TRBV19	TRBD1	TRBJ2-2	TGTGCCAGTAGTGTTAGTAGGACAGGGGTTACCGGGGAGCTGTTTTTT	CASSVSRTGVTGELFF
.	TRBV18	.	TRBJ2-5	TGTGCCAGCTCACTTTCGGGGGACCAAGAGACCCAGTACTTC	CASSLSGDQETQYF
.	TRBV7-9	TRBD1	TRBJ1-4	TGTGCCAGCAGCTTAGTCTTGGGACAGGGCAATAATGAAAAACTGTTTTTT	CASSLVLGQGNNEKLFF
.	TRBV6-1	TRBD1	TRBJ1-5	TGTGCCAGCAGTTCCCCTCCGGGACAGAATCAGCCCCAGCATTTT	CASSSPPGQNQPQHF
.	TRBV15	.	TRBJ2-3	TGTGCCACCAGCAGAGGTCGCGGCAGGGGCACAGATACGCAGTATTTT	CATSRGRGRGTDTQYF
.	TRBV30	.	TRBJ2-7	TGTGCCTGGAGTCTGGGCAGCCCCTACGAGCAGTACTTC	CAWSLGSPYEQYF
.	TRBV5-1	.	TRBJ2-7	TGCGCCAGCAGCTTGTCCGAGTACGAGCAGTACTTC	CASSLSEYEQYF
.	TRBV19	TRBD1	TRBJ1-2	TGTGCCAGTAGTATGGTCCGGGACAGGGGTAACTATGGCTACACCTTC	CASSMVRDRGNYGYTF
.	TRBV18	.	TRBJ1-1	TGTGCCAGCTCACCTCAGACGGACTCATCGGGAGCTTTCTTT	CASSPQTDSSGAFF
few	TRBV4-3	TRBD1	TRBJ1-1	TGCGCCAGCAGCCCGACAGGGCCAGTGGACACTGAAGCTTTCTTT	CASSPTGPVDTEAFF
.	TRBV6-1	.	TRBJ1-1	TGTGCCAGCACAGGATACATGAACACTGAAGCTTTCTTT	CASTGYMNTEAFF
.	TRBV6-1	TRBD2	TRBJ2-1	TGTGCCAGCAGGAGCGGGGGGGCAGGTTATAATGAGCAGTTCTTC	CASRSGGAGYNEQFF
.	TRBV6-1	TRBD1	TRBJ1-4	TGTGCCAGCAGTGACTCCGGGACAGCTAATGAAAAACTGTTTTTT	CASSDSGTANEKLFF
.	TRBV10-3	.	TRBJ2-3	TGTGCCACCACAGGGAACACAGATACGCAGTATTTT	CATTGNTDTQYF
once	TRBV29-1	TRBD2	TRBJ2-3	TGCAGCGTTAACGGGTTGAGAGCGGGGGACACAGATACGCAGTATTTT	CSVNGLRAGDTDTQYF
once	TRBV12-5	.	TRBJ2-1	TGTGCTAGTGGTTTGGGCGGATCCGCCGGAAAGCAGTTCTTC	CASGLGGSAGKQFF
.	TRBV9	TRBD2	TRBJ2-3	TGTGCCAGCAGCGTAGCGGGAGGAAGCACAGATACGCAGTATTTT	CASSVAGGSTDTQYF
.	TRBV5-4	TRBD1	TRBJ1-2	TGTGCCAGCAGCTCGCCGGGACAGGGCTGGTATGGCTACACCTTC	CASSSPGQGWYGYTF
.	TRBV11-2	TRBD1	TRBJ2-6	TGTGCCAGCAGCTTAGACAGGGGGCTCCCTGGGGCCAACGTCCTGACTTTC	CASSLDRGLPGANVLTF
.	TRBV7-9	.	TRBJ2-5	TGTGCCAGCAGCTTAAGGGAGTCAGAGACCCAGTACTTC	CASSLRESETQYF